These T cell receptor beta chains were read from a single sample in a study of T cell responses to AZD1222 COVID-19 vaccine. TCRdb's table, derived via immunoSEQ multiplex PCR, lists solely in-frame clones and lacks some. The repertoire includes 180,000 or so clones, roughly nine tenths of them detected once, and less than 2% sits in the top ten. This sample comprised peripheral blood, obtained 28 days after the second AZD1222 dose. Receptors originate from an adult who received the AZD1222 COVID-19 vaccine. The CDR3 runs from the conserved cysteine through the conserved F or W. D genes are given only for firm matches. Clone size is given for some rows only: seen once, a few or many times, or a class if the clone is expanded.

d_gene	len	j_gene	abundance	v_gene	CDR3nt	CDR3aa
.	11	TRBJ2-7	few	TRBV7-9	TGTGCCAGCAGCTTAGGGATGGAGCAGTACTTC	CASSLGMEQYF
.	15	TRBJ1-2	.	TRBV6-5	TGTGCCAGCAGTTACTCCCTAGGCCCTGACTATGGCTACACCTTC	CASSYSLGPDYGYTF
.	17	TRBJ1-1	once	TRBV7-8	TGTGCCAGCAGCTCATATGCCCCGGGGCAGAGGAACACTGAAGCTTTCTTT	CASSSYAPGQRNTEAFF
.	17	TRBJ2-3	.	TRBV28	TGTGCCAGCAGTTCTCTCTTACTAGTTCCCCCCACAGATACGCAGTATTTT	CASSSLLLVPPTDTQYF
.	12	TRBJ2-1	.	TRBV5-1	TGCGCCAGCAGCCTTCAGTACAATGAGCAGTTCTTC	CASSLQYNEQFF
TRBD2	15	TRBJ2-3	.	TRBV7-2	TGTGCCAGCAGTCTACTAGCGGGGAGCACAGATACGCAGTATTTT	CASSLLAGSTDTQYF
TRBD1	14	TRBJ1-1	.	TRBV2	TGTGCCAGCAGTCTCGGGACAGGGGTGTCTGAAGCTTTCTTT	CASSLGTGVSEAFF
TRBD1	13	TRBJ2-1	.	TRBV7-3	TGTGCCAGCAGCTCGGACAGGGTCAATGAGCAGTTCTTC	CASSSDRVNEQFF
.	11	TRBJ2-2	.	TRBV5-5	TGTGCCAGCAGCACCGGCTGGGAGCTGTTTTTT	CASSTGWELFF
TRBD2	15	TRBJ2-1	.	TRBV14	TGTGCCAGCAGCCCATTAGCGGGGGGGCCTGCTGAGCAGTTCTTC	CASSPLAGGPAEQFF
.	14	TRBJ2-7	.	TRBV3-1/TRBV3-2	TGTGCCAGCACCTACGCCACAGGTTACGGCGAGCAGTACTTC	CASTYATGYGEQYF
.	15	TRBJ2-7	once	TRBV7-9	TGTGCCAGCAGCTCACCACGCGGGACAGCCTACGAGCAGTACTTC	CASSSPRGTAYEQYF
TRBD1	13	TRBJ1-5	.	TRBV19	TGTGCCAGTAGGACAGGGCCCAATCAGCCCCAGCATTTT	CASRTGPNQPQHF
.	14	TRBJ1-6	.	TRBV7-3	TGTGCCAGCAGCTTAATGTACAGTAATTCACCCCTCCACTTT	CASSLMYSNSPLHF
.	13	TRBJ1-5	.	TRBV30	TGTGCCTGGAGTGTCGAAAGCAATCAGCCCCAGCATTTT	CAWSVESNQPQHF
.	14	TRBJ1-1	.	TRBV5-5	TGTGCCAGCAGCTTGGATGGGGGGAACACTGAAGCTTTCTTT	CASSLDGGNTEAFF
TRBD1	18	TRBJ1-6	.	TRBV6-6	TGTGCCAGCAGTCCCGAGGGACAGGGAGGTTATGGGGATTCACCCCTCCACTTT	CASSPEGQGGYGDSPLHF
TRBD2	22	TRBJ2-1	.	TRBV9	TGTGCCAGCAGCGCCCACCTACGACCGGGACTAGCGGGAGCTTTTTCCCTCAATGAGCAGTTCTTC	CASSAHLRPGLAGAFSLNEQFF
TRBD2	15	TRBJ2-1	.	TRBV20-1	TGCAGTGCTAGTCGGGGGACTAGCGACTACAATGAGCAGTTCTTC	CSASRGTSDYNEQFF
TRBD1	14	TRBJ2-1	.	TRBV30	TGTGCCTGGGGAATACTAACAGGGGACAATGAGCAGTTCTTC	CAWGILTGDNEQFF
TRBD1	16	TRBJ2-7	.	TRBV7-2	TGTGCCAGCAGCCTCTCCGGACAGGCAGGTTGGGTCGAGCAGTACTTC	CASSLSGQAGWVEQYF
.	11	TRBJ1-1	.	TRBV29-1	TGCAGTGGGGCCTTGAACACTGAAGCTTTCTTT	CSGALNTEAFF
.	13	TRBJ2-1	.	TRBV10-2	TGCGCCAGCAGGGAGGGGGGGTACAATGAGCAGTTCTTC	CASREGGYNEQFF
TRBD1	13	TRBJ1-1	.	TRBV10-3	TGTGCCACTACACCGGGACAGATGACTGAAGCTTTCTTT	CATTPGQMTEAFF
.	15	TRBJ1-1	.	TRBV19	TGTGCCAGTAGATTTTTGGGACTGTGGAACACTGAAGCTTTCTTT	CASRFLGLWNTEAFF
.	13	TRBJ2-3	.	TRBV18	TGTGCCAGCTCACCAGACTTAACAGATACGCAGTATTTT	CASSPDLTDTQYF
.	13	TRBJ1-1	.	TRBV12-5	TGTGCTAGTGGTCCCCTGGGATTCACTGAAGCTTTCTTT	CASGPLGFTEAFF
.	13	TRBJ1-3	.	TRBV11-2	TGTGCCAGCAGCTTTCGGTGGGGAAACACCATATATTTT	CASSFRWGNTIYF
TRBD2	13	TRBJ2-5	.	TRBV2	TGTGCCAGCAGGATAGCGGGCGGGGAGACCCAGTACTTC	CASRIAGGETQYF
TRBD1	14	TRBJ1-5	.	TRBV30	TGTGCCTGGAGTGCAGGGGGACCTTATCAGCCCCAGCATTTT	CAWSAGGPYQPQHF
.	11	TRBJ2-5	.	TRBV30	TGTGCCTACTCGGGAACCTCGACCCAGTACTTC	CAYSGTSTQYF
TRBD2	14	TRBJ2-7	.	TRBV11-2	TGTGCCAGCAGCACGAGGACTAGCTCCTACGAGCAGTACTTC	CASSTRTSSYEQYF
TRBD1	15	TRBJ1-2	.	TRBV30	TGTGCCTGGAGTGACCCCCCAGGGGGGGAGGATGGCTACACCTTC	CAWSDPPGGEDGYTF
TRBD1	15	TRBJ1-2	.	TRBV7-2	TGTGCCAGCAGCATTGGGACAGCCGCGGGTTATGGCTACACCTTC	CASSIGTAAGYGYTF
.	15	TRBJ1-2	.	TRBV7-9	TGTGCCAGCAGCTTAGGACTGACAGGAGGTGATGGCTACACCTTC	CASSLGLTGGDGYTF
.	15	TRBJ1-5	.	TRBV5-4	TGTGCCAGCAGCTTGTCGGGGGGCAACAATCAGCCCCAGCATTTT	CASSLSGGNNQPQHF
TRBD1	15	TRBJ1-6	.	TRBV6-1	TGTGCCAGCAGCACTACAGGGGGCTATAATTCACCCCTCCACTTT	CASSTTGGYNSPLHF
.	13	TRBJ2-7	.	TRBV12-3/TRBV12-4	TGTGCCAGCAGTTTATACATGCCCTACGAGCAGTACTTC	CASSLYMPYEQYF
.	13	TRBJ1-5	.	TRBV19	TGTGCCAGTAGTATACTGGTTTATCAGCCCCAGCATTTT	CASSILVYQPQHF
.	11	TRBJ2-7	.	TRBV5-1	TGCGCCAGCAGCCCTGACCGAGAGCAGTACTTC	CASSPDREQYF
TRBD1	14	TRBJ1-5	.	TRBV5-1	TGCGCCAGCAGTCCCGGACAGGGAAATCAGCCCCAGCATTTT	CASSPGQGNQPQHF
.	13	TRBJ2-7	.	TRBV18	TGTGCCAGCTCGGGAGGACTAACCTACGAGCAGTACTTC	CASSGGLTYEQYF
TRBD1	15	TRBJ2-1	.	TRBV6-5	TGTGCCAGCAGAAGCCGGGACAGGGGAATACATGAGCAGTTCTTC	CASRSRDRGIHEQFF
.	15	TRBJ2-7	.	TRBV4-3	TGCGCCAGCAGCCTAAGCCTACGGGCCCGCTACGAGCAGTACTTC	CASSLSLRARYEQYF